The sequence of this TCR beta chain was determined in a study of CD8 T cells in ankylosing spondylitis. General observations from the study: Seemingly distinctive of ankylosing spondylitis blood was a TCR beta motif formed by eight highly homologous variants.

Germline loops: CDR1 ENHRY, CDR2 SYGVKD. This CDR3 is 16 amino acids long. V lost 6 bases and J lost 5; bases outside the gene matches: 12. One entry per CDR3 protein, called by TCRdb with MiXCR from the 5' RACE reads. The sample includes some 140,000 distinct CDR3 sequences, approximately 7.3% of them seen just once. This clonotype was seen ten or more times. Antigen specificity is unknown. This rearrangement joins TRBV10-3 to TRBJ1-2, with 10 bases aligning to TRBD1. The sequence derives from a female donor with ankylosing spondylitis or in good health (not recorded which). Sequenced material: blood, either unsorted or a sorted T cell fraction (not recorded which). As DNA, the CDR3 is TGTGCCATCAGCATACCGGGACAGGGGCTGGGGTATGGCTACACCTTC. This translates into CAISIPGQGLGYGYTF.